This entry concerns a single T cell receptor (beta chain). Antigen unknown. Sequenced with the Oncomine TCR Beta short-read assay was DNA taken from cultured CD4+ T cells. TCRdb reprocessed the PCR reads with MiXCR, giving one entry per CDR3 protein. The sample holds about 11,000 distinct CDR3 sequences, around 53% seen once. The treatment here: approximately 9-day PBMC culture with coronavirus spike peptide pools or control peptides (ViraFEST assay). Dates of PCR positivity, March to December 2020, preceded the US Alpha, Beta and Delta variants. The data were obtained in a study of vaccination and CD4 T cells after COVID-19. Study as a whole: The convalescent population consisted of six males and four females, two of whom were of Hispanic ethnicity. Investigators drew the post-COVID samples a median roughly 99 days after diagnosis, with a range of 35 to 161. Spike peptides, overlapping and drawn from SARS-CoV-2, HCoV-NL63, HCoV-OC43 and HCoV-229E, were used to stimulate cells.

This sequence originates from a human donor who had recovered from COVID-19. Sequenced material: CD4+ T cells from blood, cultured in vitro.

Here the CDR3 DNA reads TGTGCCAGCAGATTCGGGACTAGCGGGCTTTCCTACGAGCAGTACTTC. This gives the protein CASRFGTSGLSYEQYF. The chain couples TRBV28 to TRBJ2-7; TRBD2 agrees at 12 bases. With 6 bases clipped from V and 1 base from J, the junction kept 7 bases outside the gene matches. The CDR3 contains 16 residues. Germline V lookup: CDR1 MDHEN, CDR2 SYDVKM.